Shown below are 10 T cell receptor beta chains from a single sample sequenced in a study of T cells in Graves' hyperthyroidism and ophthalmopathy. Amplification of TCR beta CDR3 regions was performed using RNA transcripts as template. The HTBI primer set drove a first-round RT-PCR of the TCR CDR3. MiXCR, run by TCRdb on the multiplex PCR reads, gives a single entry per CDR3 protein. The sample shows approximately 250,000 distinct CDR3 sequences, roughly 22% of them seen only once. Specimen: blood. These receptors were collected from a woman aged 40 to 50 with Graves' ophthalmopathy.

This clonotype has a count of ten or more. The chain links TRBV2 to TRBJ1-2; a possible D gene is TRBD1 (5 bases). This CDR3 is built from 12 residues. V was pared by 7 bases and J by 5 bases, with 11 bases between. Germline V gene lookup returns CDR1 SNHLY and CDR2 FYNNEI. The CDR3 sequence: CASIDRPYGYTF. CDR3 nucleotide sequence: TGTGCCAGCATAGACAGACCGTATGGCTACACCTTC. The full variable domain, with the rest looked up from reference TRBV2 and TRBJ1-2, is EPEVTQTPSHQVTQMGQEVILRCVPISNHLYFYWYRQILGQKVEFLVSFYNNEISEKSEIFDDQFSVERPDGSNFTLKIRSTKLEDSAMYFCASIDRPYGYTFGSGTRLTVV.

This clonotype was detected ten times or more. Germline is not matched at one junction end, which may reflect a read error. This chain uses TRBV11-3 with TRBJ2-7, with 7 positions matching TRBD1. CDR1 is SGHNT and CDR2 is YENEEA in the germline V gene. CDR3 length: 13 amino acids. As DNA, the CDR3 is TGTGCCAGCAGCCAAAGGGGAGACAGGGCCCAGGAGTTC. Protein sequence: CASSQRGDRAQEF. The whole variable domain, remainder taken from reference TRBV11-3 and TRBJ2-7, is EAGVVQSPRYKIIEKKQPVAFWCNPISGHNTLYWYLQNLGQGPELLIRYENEEAVDDSQLPKDRFSAERLKGVDSTLKIQPAELGDSAVYLCASSQRGDRAQEFGPGTRLTVT.

The chain joins TRBV20-1 to TRBJ1-2; D uncertain. Germline values: CDR1 DFQATT, CDR2 SNEGSKA (reference sequence). Trimming shortened V by 0 bases and J by 5 bases, and 7 bases separated the two germline ends. The CDR3 consists of 12 residues. DNA of the CDR3: TGCAGTGCTAGAGATCTGGGATATGGCTACACCTTC. It yields the protein CSARDLGYGYTF.

The chain carries TRBV6-1 and TRBJ2-7; a weak D match, TRBD1 (5 bases). This CDR3 has 14 amino acids. V was pared by 6 bases and J by 6 bases, with 18 bases between. Germline lookup yields CDR1 MNHNS and CDR2 SASEGT. Here the CDR3 DNA reads TGTGCCAGCAGCCCTACAGGCTCATGGTCCGAGCAGTACTTC. It encodes CASSPTGSWSEQYF.

To note about this clonotype: At one of its ends the junction is not consistent with the germline gene, which may arise from a read error. The V gene is TRBV6-2 or TRBV6-3, the J gene TRBJ2-7; 7 positions agree with TRBD1. The CDR3 is made up of 11 amino acids. Germline V gives CDR1 MNHEY, CDR2 SVGEGT. The CDR3 DNA follows: TGTGCCAAATCACAGGGGACCGAGCAGTCCTTC. Its protein product is CAKSQGTEQSF.

Many counts were recorded for this clonotype. CDR3 DNA: TGCAGTGCTAGAGAGAAAAGGCGTTCCGGCAGGGGGCCGCAAGAGACCCAGTACTTC. Translated, it gives CSAREKRRSGRGPQETQYF. The chain links TRBV20-1 to TRBJ2-5; TRBD1 matches at 8 bases. CDR1 is DFQATT, CDR2 SNEGSKA, per germline (reference sequence). The CDR3 length is 19 residues. Germline trimming cut 0 bases from V and 2 bases from J; bases unmatched to any gene: 17.

The sample holds many counts of this clonotype. The CDR3 protein is CASYPPGVRSYNSPLHF. Written as DNA, the CDR3 is TGTGCCAGCTACCCTCCCGGGGTTAGGTCCTATAATTCACCCCTCCACTTT. The chain carries TRBV6-1 and TRBJ1-6; D gene uncertain. Germline values: CDR1 MNHNS, CDR2 SASEGT. This CDR3 region has 17 residues. V lost 8 bases to trimming and J lost 1 base, with 18 bases between them.

Notes on this clonotype: Compared with germline, one end of the junction differs, possibly owing to a read error. The chain is built from TRBV19 and TRBJ2-2, with 9 bases that match TRBD2. The CDR3 length is 16 residues. CDR1 and CDR2 from the germline V gene are LNHDA and SQIVND (reference sequence). In nucleotides, the CDR3 is TGTGCCAGTAGTATTATAGCGGGGGTGAACAACGGGGAGCTGTTTTTT. This codes for CASSIIAGVNNGELFF.

There are many counts of this clonotype. The chain recombines TRBV7-9 with TRBJ2-1, with no clear D. Germline assignment: CDR1 SEHNR and CDR2 FQNEAQ (reference sequence). This CDR3 comprises 15 residues. V gave up 5 bases and J gave up 4 bases, with 15 bases separating them. This CDR3 is CASSAVDSLYNEQFF. The DNA of the CDR3 is TGTGCCAGCAGCGCCGTTGACTCGTTATACAATGAGCAGTTCTTC.

The table lists this clonotype with a count of one. The chain combines TRBV6-1 with TRBJ1-1, with D possibly TRBD1 on 5 matching bases. Germline V gene sequence: CDR1 MNHNS, CDR2 SASEGT. CDR3 length equals 17 residues. With 5 bases removed from V and 1 base from J, the gap between germline ends came to 20 bases. The DNA of the CDR3 is TGTGCCAGCAGTCGGGAGGACCCAGGGTGGGGGAACACTGAAGCTTTCTTT. It specifies CASSREDPGWGNTEAFF.